This TCR beta chain was sequenced during a study of blood T cell repertoires in COVID-19. Donors in Cohort 3 counted as recovered after two negative PCRs, clearance, or symptom resolution. Comment on this clone: An end of the junction differs from the germline gene, which may be a read error.

The germline CDR1 and CDR2 sequences are SGHVS and FNYEAQ. This CDR3 has 17 residues. Assay used: immunoSEQ multiplex PCR; TCRdb lists only in-frame clones, some missing. The sample has approximately 150,000 clones, around 80% seen once. The chain uses TRBV7-6 and TRBJ1-6; D remains unclear. The sequence was obtained from a man aged 40-49 years who had recovered from COVID-19. The sequencing input was PBMCs or T cells enriched from blood (not recorded which). The CDR3, as DNA: TGTGCCAGCAGTTTAGACGGTGGGAGTAAGGGTGGGTCACCCCTCCACTTT. It yields the protein CASSLDGGSKGGSPLHF.